Included here is one TCR beta chain sequence, with context. Its antigen is not yet known. It has no much larger one-base neighbor in the sample; base qualities were not kept. The time point label for this specimen denotes: baseline before first vaccination. Vaccinee samples came from UK trials COV001 and COV002, including a single-blind randomized controlled phase 2/3 trial of AZD1222 (ChAdOx1 nCoV-19) in healthy adults. For TCRbeta chain sequencing, PBMC samples were collected from trial participants at day 0 and at day 28 after the second dose. This specimen belongs to a study of T cell responses to AZD1222 COVID-19 vaccine (dated by TCRdb to the early 2020s). Study-level background: AZD1222 recipients whose second dose came at about 4 weeks and those whose second dose came at about 12 weeks were combined into one group, since spike-specific TCR depth and breadth did not differ between the two schedules. TCR sequencing was performed for roughly 250 trial participants, of whom about 200 were given two doses of AZD1222 and about 25 were given two doses of MenACWY control vaccine. Trial participants were enrolled by age into subgroups of 18-55, 56-69 and 70-plus years, and 148, 28 and 57 TCR-sequenced participants, respectively, were included in these subgroups. Overall results and qualifications from the work: The whole spike protein was spanned by vaccine-associated CD4 TCRs, and dominant responses were seen in regions 160-218 and 743-854. Nearly half of unique spike-specific TCRs reportedly recognized epitopes outside regions mutated in the B.1.351 and B.1.1.7 variants. In the small 56-69-year group, the increase in depth fell short of significance, most likely because of low power. Conclusions about previously exposed vaccinees were limited because only a handful of AZD1222 recipients were SARS-CoV-2 seropositive at baseline. After two AZD1222 doses, both the breadth and the depth of spike-specific TCRs were significantly higher than at day 0 and than in MenACWY recipients. No day 14 peak-response samples were available, so repertoires were characterized only after the peak T cell response. Participants were mostly white British, with more females than males. The authors suggested clonal diversity may have been underestimated.

Trimming accounts for 6 bases at V and 10 bases at J, while the number of junction bases matched to no gene is 10. Its CDR3 holds 14 amino acids, cysteine through phenylalanine. Of all the DNA, just the CDR3 is kept, 42 bases in frame from base 1. CDR1 and CDR2 were assigned from the germline V gene as MNHEY and SVGAGI. The CDR3 regions of human TCRbeta chains were analyzed by immunosequencing. From the authors' description of their analysis: Repertoire TCRs were checked for matches against a reference library of SARS-CoV-2-specific TCRs that had been generated using the MIRA antigen-specificity platform. Breadth was defined as the fraction of unique TCRs that were SARS-CoV-2-associated, and depth was defined as the fraction of total T cells that were SARS-CoV-2-associated. Using the MIRA data, each spike-specific TCR was mapped to the spike region that the TCR reacts to and placed in a CD4 or CD8 class. Log10-transformed breadth and depth values were compared by one-way ANOVA with Sidak's multiple comparisons tests. TCRdb retrieved this table from immuneACCESS and kept in-frame rearrangements only. Not all clones are present; in checked studies, unresolved V genes account for under half, and no reason is known for the remainder. V and J calls and clone size are copied from that table; D and trimming were computed from the DNA. This sample comprises fewer than 100,000 clones, roughly nine tenths of them detected only once. The ten top clones hold about an eighth of the sample.

The TCR comes from an adult in good health. The sequence links TRBV6-5 to TRBJ2-1; TRBD1 aligns with 9 central bases. The sequencing used peripheral blood, collected on day 0 of AZD1222 vaccination. The nucleotide sequence is TGTGCCAGCAGACCCGGACAGGGGCGGGGGGAGCAGTTCTTC. It translates to CASRPGQGRGEQFF.